Presented here are 9 T cell receptor beta chains from one specimen sequenced in a study of lymphopenia after photon versus proton radiotherapy. The repertoire was sequenced with immunoSEQ multiplex PCR; TCRdb's copy has only in-frame clones and lacks some. The repertoire includes tens of thousands of clones, around 89% of them detected once, and approximately 10% sits in the top ten. The starting material was peripheral blood, obtained from a patient treated with proton-based radiotherapy. The origin of the receptors is a man aged 80 or over with esophageal cancer.

The chain has TRBV7-3 and TRBJ2-2; possible D gene TRBD2, 6 bases. The ends were cut back, 3 bases at V and 1 base at J, with 15 bases in the middle. The length of the CDR3 is 17 residues. Looked up from germline, CDR1 is SGHTA and CDR2 is FQGTGA. CDR3 DNA: TGTGCCAGCAGCTTTGGGCCGGGACTTCAGAACACCGGGGAGCTGTTTTTT. Protein: CASSFGPGLQNTGELFF.

This sequence joins TRBV30 and TRBJ1-2, with 7 bases matching TRBD1. This CDR3 is built from 13 residues. V was clipped by 5 bases and J by 2 bases; unmatched bases: 5. Germline values: CDR1 GTSNPN, CDR2 SVGIG (reference sequence). Written as DNA, the CDR3 is TGTGCCTGGGGACAGGTGTTAAACTATGGCTACACCTTC. It encodes CAWGQVLNYGYTF.

The V gene is TRBV25-1, the J gene TRBJ1-6; no clear D. The germline gives CDR1 MGHDK, CDR2 SYGVNS. Between the trimmed V and J ends, which lost 0 bases and 8 bases, there was a span of 5 bases. The CDR3 runs to 13 residues. The CDR3 sequence: CASSEYGDSPLHF. For the CDR3, the DNA is TGTGCCAGCAGTGAATACGGGGATTCACCCCTCCACTTT.

V usage is TRBV29-1 and J usage is TRBJ2-7; D not certain. V dropped 4 bases and J dropped 10 bases, with 8 bases sitting between them. The CDR3 loop spans 9 amino acids. Germline V gene sequence: CDR1 SQVTM, CDR2 ANQGSEA. The CDR3 sequence is CSVGYPQYF. CDR3 DNA: TGCAGCGTTGGGTATCCCCAGTACTTC.

The V call is TRBV25-1, the J call TRBJ2-1; D perhaps matches TRBD2 (7 bases). CDR1 MGHDK and CDR2 SYGVNS come from the germline V gene. CDR3 size: 15 residues. The V end was cut by 4 bases, the J end by 5 bases, with 15 bases between. CDR3 amino acids: CASSAPGGPNNEQFF. The CDR3 nucleotides read TGTGCCAGCAGTGCCCCCGGGGGGCCCAACAATGAGCAGTTCTTC.

The chain carries TRBV7-6 and TRBJ2-2, with a possible D match to TRBD1 (6 bases). Trimming stripped 5 bases from V and 0 bases from J, with 13 bases between. The CDR3 is 16 residues long. CDR1 is SGHVS and CDR2 is FNYEAQ in the germline V gene. CDR3 nucleotides: TGTGCCAGCAGCGCCCGAACAGGGTCGAACACCGGGGAGCTGTTTTTT. Translating gives CASSARTGSNTGELFF.

V gene TRBV7-2 combines with J gene TRBJ2-2, with D perhaps TRBD2 (6 bases). V lost 1 base, J lost 4 bases, and 13 bases lay in between. This CDR3 is built from 16 residues. The germline gives CDR1 SGHTA, CDR2 FQGNSA. CDR3: CASSLVYPRGTGELFF. The CDR3 DNA is TGTGCCAGCAGCTTAGTATACCCGCGGGGCACCGGGGAGCTGTTTTTT.

V is TRBV5-1 and J is TRBJ2-6, with 10 bases fitting TRBD2. The trim removed 5 bases at V and 0 bases at J, leaving 11 bases unmatched. Germline V gene lookup returns CDR1 SGHRS and CDR2 YFSETQ. CDR3 length: 19 amino acids. The CDR3 spells CASRFSGASGSSGANVLTF. CDR3 bases: TGCGCCAGCAGGTTCAGTGGGGCTAGCGGGAGCTCTGGGGCCAACGTCCTGACTTTC. The variable domain in full, completed from reference TRBV5-1 and TRBJ2-6, reads KAGVTQTPRYLIKTRGQQVTLSCSPISGHRSVSWYQQTPGQGLQFLFEYFSETQRNKGNFPGRFSGRQFSNSRSEMNVSTLELGDSALYLCASRFSGASGSSGANVLTFGAGSRLTVL.

This chain joins TRBV18 and TRBJ2-7; 15 bases align to TRBD2. Per the germline V gene, CDR1 is KGHSH and CDR2 is LQKENI. The CDR3 extends over 13 amino acids. V gave up 9 bases and J gave up 6 bases; unmatched junction bases: 3. The CDR3 region has the DNA TGTGCCAGTGCGGGACTAGCGGGAGGCGAGCAGTACTTC. Translation: CASAGLAGGEQYF.